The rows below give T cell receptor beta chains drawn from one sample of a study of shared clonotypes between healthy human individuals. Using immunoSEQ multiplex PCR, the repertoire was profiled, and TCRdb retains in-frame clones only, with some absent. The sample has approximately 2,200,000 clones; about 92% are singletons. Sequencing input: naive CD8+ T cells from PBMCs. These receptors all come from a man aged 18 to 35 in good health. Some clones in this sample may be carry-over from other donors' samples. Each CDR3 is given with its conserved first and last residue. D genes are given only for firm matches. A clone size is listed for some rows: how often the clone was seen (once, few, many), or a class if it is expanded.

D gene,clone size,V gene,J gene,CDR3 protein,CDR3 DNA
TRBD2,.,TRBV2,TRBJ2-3,CARRGGASTDTQYF,TGTGCCAGGAGGGGAGGGGCTAGCACAGATACGCAGTATTTT
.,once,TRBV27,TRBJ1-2,CASSFSVEGTGGGYTF,TGTGCCAGCAGTTTCTCCGTCGAGGGGACCGGGGGTGGCTACACCTTC
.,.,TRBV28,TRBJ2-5,CASSRDNQETQYF,TGTGCCAGCAGCCGGGACAACCAAGAGACCCAGTACTTC
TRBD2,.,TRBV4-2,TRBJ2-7,CASSQDPSGRDEQYF,TGTGCCAGCAGCCAAGATCCTAGCGGGAGGGACGAGCAGTACTTC
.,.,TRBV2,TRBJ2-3,CASSLGFASTDTQYF,TGTGCCAGCAGCTTAGGGTTTGCTAGCACAGATACGCAGTATTTT
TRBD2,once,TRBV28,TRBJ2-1,CASSLRTGDSGRELVKQFF,TGTGCCAGCAGTCTCCGGACAGGAGACAGCGGGAGGGAATTGGTCAAGCAGTTCTTC
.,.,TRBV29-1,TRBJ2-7,CSGPKFYEQYF,TGCAGCGGCCCTAAGTTCTACGAGCAGTACTTC
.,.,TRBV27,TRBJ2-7,CASSHSGPSYEQYF,TGTGCCAGCAGTCACAGCGGACCTTCCTACGAGCAGTACTTC
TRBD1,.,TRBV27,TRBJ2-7,CASSLLFGTGPYEQYF,TGTGCCAGCAGTTTATTGTTCGGGACAGGGCCCTACGAGCAGTACTTC
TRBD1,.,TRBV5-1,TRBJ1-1,CASSLSSGTVVNTEAFF,TGCGCCAGCAGCCTCAGTTCAGGGACAGTTGTTAACACTGAAGCTTTCTTT
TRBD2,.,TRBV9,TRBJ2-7,CASSVDGRYYEQYF,TGTGCCAGCAGCGTAGACGGGAGGTACTACGAGCAGTACTTC
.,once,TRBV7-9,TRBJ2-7,CASSLGDPEGHEQYF,TGTGCCAGCAGCTTAGGGGACCCCGAAGGTCACGAGCAGTACTTC
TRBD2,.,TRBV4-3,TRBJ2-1,CASSQRLAGAYNEQFF,TGCGCCAGCAGCCAACGACTAGCGGGAGCGTACAATGAGCAGTTCTTC
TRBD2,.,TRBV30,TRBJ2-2,CAWILPGLAGTGELFF,TGTGCCTGGATACTTCCGGGACTAGCGGGAACCGGGGAGCTGTTTTTT
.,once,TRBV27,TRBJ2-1,CASSLLGRYNEQFF,TGTGCCAGCAGTTTATTGGGCCGGTACAATGAGCAGTTCTTC
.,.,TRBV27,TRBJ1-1,CASSFNGNTEAFF,TGTGCCAGCAGTTTTAATGGGAACACTGAAGCTTTCTTT
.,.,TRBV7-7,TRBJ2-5,CASSLGDRSLETQYF,TGTGCCAGCAGCTTAGGGGATCGTTCCTTAGAGACCCAGTACTTC
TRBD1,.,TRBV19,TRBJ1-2,CASTPYDRGPNTF,TGTGCCAGTACCCCATACGACAGGGGGCCGAACACCTTC
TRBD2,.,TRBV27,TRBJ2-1,CASGLADSYNEQFF,TGTGCCAGCGGCCTAGCGGACTCCTACAATGAGCAGTTCTTC
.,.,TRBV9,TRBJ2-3,CASSVTGVSTDTQYF,TGTGCCAGCAGCGTAACGGGGGTTAGCACAGATACGCAGTATTTT
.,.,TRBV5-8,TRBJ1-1,CASIPREGLNTEAFF,TGTGCCAGCATCCCCCGGGAGGGGTTGAACACTGAAGCTTTCTTT
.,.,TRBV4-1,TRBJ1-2,CASSQVGQGGYTF,TGCGCCAGCAGCCAAGTCGGGCAGGGAGGCTACACCTTC
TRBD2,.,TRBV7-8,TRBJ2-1,CASSSIAGGYYNEQFF,TGTGCCAGCAGCTCGATAGCGGGAGGCTACTACAATGAGCAGTTCTTC
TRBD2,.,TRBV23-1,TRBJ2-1,CARTSGEFEQFF,TGCGCCAGGACAAGCGGGGAATTCGAGCAGTTCTTC
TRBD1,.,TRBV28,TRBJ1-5,CASSYYGTVNSNQPQHF,TGTGCCAGCAGTTATTACGGGACAGTAAATAGCAATCAGCCCCAGCATTTT
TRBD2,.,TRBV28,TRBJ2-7,CASSFLSGNAYEQYF,TGTGCCAGCAGTTTCCTAAGCGGGAATGCGTACGAGCAGTACTTC
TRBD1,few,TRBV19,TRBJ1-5,CASSANRGPNQPQHF,TGTGCCAGTAGTGCCAACAGGGGACCTAATCAGCCCCAGCATTTT
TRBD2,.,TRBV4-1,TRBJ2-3,CASSQEWASGPLATDTQYF,TGCGCCAGCAGCCAAGAGTGGGCTAGCGGGCCATTGGCCACAGATACGCAGTATTTT
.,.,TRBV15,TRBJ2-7,CATSSTGEQYF,TGTGCCACCAGCAGTACGGGCGAGCAGTACTTC
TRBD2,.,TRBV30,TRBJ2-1,CAWSVLAGVTFNEQFF,TGTGCCTGGAGTGTCTTAGCGGGAGTAACCTTCAATGAGCAGTTCTTC
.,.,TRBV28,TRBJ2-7,CASSSPGLSSYEQYF,TGTGCCAGCAGTTCTCCGGGACTCTCCTCCTACGAGCAGTACTTC
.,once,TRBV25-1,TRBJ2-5,CASSAPQETQYF,TGTGCCAGCAGTGCGCCCCAAGAGACCCAGTACTTC
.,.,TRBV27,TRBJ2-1,CASSLGMRSYNEQFF,TGTGCCAGCAGTTTAGGGATGCGCTCCTACAATGAGCAGTTCTTC
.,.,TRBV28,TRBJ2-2,CASSLLLGGNTGELFF,TGTGCCAGCAGCCTACTCCTCGGCGGGAACACCGGGGAGCTGTTTTTT
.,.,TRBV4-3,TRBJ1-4,CASSQEWGEREKLFF,TGCGCCAGCAGCCAAGAATGGGGGGAAAGAGAAAAACTGTTTTTT
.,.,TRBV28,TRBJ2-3,CASSFSSSFQGSSTDTQYF,TGTGCCAGCAGTTTTTCCTCCTCCTTCCAGGGTTCAAGCACAGATACGCAGTATTTT
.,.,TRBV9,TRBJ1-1,CASSDALGGTEAFF,TGTGCCAGCAGCGACGCCCTAGGTGGGACTGAAGCTTTCTTT
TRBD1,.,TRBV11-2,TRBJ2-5,CASSRATGRETQYF,TGTGCCAGCAGCCGGGCGACAGGGCGAGAGACCCAGTACTTC
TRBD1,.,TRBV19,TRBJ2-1,CASSPGTGVLYEQFF,TGTGCCAGTTCCCCCGGGACAGGGGTTCTTTATGAGCAGTTCTTC
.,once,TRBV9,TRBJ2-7,CASSVGRGLSYEQYF,TGTGCCAGCAGCGTAGGCCGGGGACTCTCCTACGAGCAGTACTTC
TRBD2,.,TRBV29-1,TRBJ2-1,CSVESLAGYNEQFF,TGCAGCGTTGAATCCCTAGCGGGATACAATGAGCAGTTCTTC
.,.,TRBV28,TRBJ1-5,CASSSRGGGHF,TGTGCCAGCAGTTCGCGTGGGGGCGGGCATTTT
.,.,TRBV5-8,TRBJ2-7,CASSQMPGQGKYEQYF,TGTGCCAGCAGCCAAATGCCGGGACAAGGGAAATACGAGCAGTACTTC
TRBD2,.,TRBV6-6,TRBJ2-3,CASSPTSVSTDTQYF,TGTGCCAGCAGCCCCACTAGCGTCAGCACAGATACGCAGTATTTT
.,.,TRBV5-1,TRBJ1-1,CASSRGLKNTEAFF,TGCGCCAGCAGCCGGGGGCTGAAGAACACTGAAGCTTTCTTT
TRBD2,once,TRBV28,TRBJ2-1,CASISSGYNEQFF,TGTGCCAGCATCTCTAGCGGCTACAATGAGCAGTTCTTC
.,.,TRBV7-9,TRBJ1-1,CASSLEMDTEAFF,TGTGCCAGCAGCTTAGAGATGGACACTGAAGCTTTCTTT
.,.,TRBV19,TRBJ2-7,CASSIDHRRYEQYF,TGTGCCAGTAGTATAGATCACAGACGCTACGAGCAGTACTTC
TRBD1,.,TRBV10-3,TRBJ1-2,CAIKLGSADRERGYTF,TGTGCCATCAAGTTGGGGTCGGCAGACAGGGAGCGAGGCTACACCTTC
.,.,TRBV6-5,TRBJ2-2,CASRASAEDTGELFF,TGTGCCAGCAGAGCTAGCGCCGAGGACACCGGGGAGCTGTTTTTT
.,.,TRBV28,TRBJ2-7,CASSFSASYEQYF,TGTGCCAGCAGTTTTTCAGCGTCCTACGAGCAGTACTTC
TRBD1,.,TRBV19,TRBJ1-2,CASSPDRANYGYTF,TGTGCCAGTAGTCCCGACAGGGCTAACTATGGCTACACCTTC
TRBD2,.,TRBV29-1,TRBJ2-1,CSVAGTSGTSYNEQFF,TGCAGCGTCGCCGGGACTAGCGGGACTTCCTACAATGAGCAGTTCTTC
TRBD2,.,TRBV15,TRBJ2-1,CATSGVAGGIYEQFF,TGTGCCACCAGCGGCGTAGCGGGAGGAATTTATGAGCAGTTCTTC
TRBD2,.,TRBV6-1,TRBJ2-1,CASGGRAFNEQFF,TGTGCCAGCGGCGGGAGGGCCTTCAATGAGCAGTTCTTC
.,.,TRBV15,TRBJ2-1,CATSRAPRGILSYNEQFF,TGTGCCACCAGCAGAGCGCCGCGCGGCATCCTCTCCTACAATGAGCAGTTCTTC
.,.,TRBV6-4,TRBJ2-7,CASSRKYEQYF,TGTGCCAGCAGCAGAAAGTACGAGCAGTACTTC
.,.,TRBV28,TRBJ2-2,CASNGQRTNTGELFF,TGTGCCAGCAATGGGCAGCGCACGAACACCGGGGAGCTGTTTTTT
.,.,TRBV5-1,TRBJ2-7,CASSWRDFSYEQYF,TGCGCCAGCAGCTGGCGGGACTTTTCCTACGAGCAGTACTTC